This T cell receptor beta chain appears in the sequencing data of a study of control samples from healthy donors and cancer patients. The CDR3 length is 14 residues. Unmatched junction bases numbered 1, after V lost 2 bases and J lost 3 bases. CDR1 and CDR2 from the germline V gene are SEHNR and FQNEAQ (reference sequence). Libraries were prepared by immunoSEQ multiplex PCR; TCRdb keeps only in-frame clonotypes and omits some of them. The repertoire holds 60,000 or so clones, with roughly 87% as singletons. The receptor was isolated from a man in his fifties in good health. The gene calls are TRBV7-9 and TRBJ1-5; 7 bases map to TRBD1. Sequenced sample: blood. The CDR3 protein is CASSLQGDNQPQHF. In DNA, the CDR3 is TGTGCCAGCAGCTTACAGGGGGACAATCAGCCCCAGCATTTT.